This T cell receptor (beta chain) was sequenced during a study of high-grade serous ovarian cancer treatment subgroups. Some clones are missing from TCRdb's copy, which holds only in-frame ones; the method was immunoSEQ multiplex PCR. The sample has about 30,000 clones, 84% seen once. Regarding the study as a whole: Repertoire similarity ranged about 0.1 to 0.79 between tumors of one patient.

Tumor samples were taken before definitive surgery or chemotherapy. As for this clone: Its antigen is unknown.

The receptor comes from a human donor with high-grade serous ovarian cancer. Sequenced input: tumor tissue.

Here the CDR3 DNA reads TGTGCCAGCAGTTACGAGCCGGGCAATGAGCAGTTCTTC. It encodes CASSYEPGNEQFF. The chain joins TRBV27 to TRBJ2-1; D not resolved. The CDR3 length is 13 residues. The ends were cut back, 4 bases at V and 6 bases at J, with 10 bases in the middle. Germline CDR1 and CDR2: MNHEY and SMNVEV (reference sequence).